The subject of this entry is one TCR beta chain. Libraries were prepared by immunoSEQ multiplex PCR; TCRdb keeps only in-frame clonotypes and omits some of them. The table lists about 190,000 clones, approximately 84% of them singletons, with about 5.1% in the top ten. This sample is part of a study of blood T cell repertoires in COVID-19. Looking at the study overall: COVID-19 samples from acute and convalescent phases originated in the United States, Italy and Spain. In each case, the material was cDNA or gDNA derived from T cells, B-cell-depleted T cells, or PBMCs.

The CDR3 extends over 15 amino acids. From germline, CDR1 is SGHDT and CDR2 YYEEEE. Trimming removed 0 bases from V and 1 base from J, with 5 bases in between. Sample: peripheral blood. The rearrangement joins TRBV5-6 to TRBJ2-6; D is possibly TRBD1 (5 bases). This TCR came from a woman aged 70-85 years with active or convalescent COVID-19. CDR3 nucleotide sequence: TGTGCCAGCAGCTTGGAGGGGTCTGGGGCCAACGTCCTGACTTTC. This encodes CASSLEGSGANVLTF.